This T cell receptor beta chain was recovered during a study of cytomegalovirus exposure and HLA in healthy donors. Study-wide points: The classifier reportedly diagnosed cytomegalovirus status with high specificity and sensitivity. Researchers reported that a few CMV-associated chains were confirmed in vitro as CMV antigen-specific. Rare TCR sequences dominated, though some public TCRs recurred in many donors.

With regard to this clone: The antigen remains unidentified.

The germline V and J ends were trimmed by 2 bases and 4 bases, with 9 bases remaining between them. This CDR3 region has 14 residues. Germline CDR1 SGHVS, CDR2 FQNEAQ. Profiling relied on immunoSEQ multiplex PCR, and the TCRdb table lists in-frame clones only, not all of them. The sample yields approximately 150,000 clones, roughly nine tenths seen once. This receptor was obtained from a man younger than 35 in good health and CMV-seronegative. The rearrangement links TRBV7-8 to TRBJ2-1; D is perhaps TRBD2 (5 bases). The specimen was PBMCs. CDR3 protein: CASSLLGGYNEQFF. The CDR3 nucleotides read TGTGCCAGCAGCTTACTCGGCGGGTACAATGAGCAGTTCTTC.